This is a list of T cell receptor beta chains from one sample in a study of human T cells and chemical hapten exposure. TCRdb analysed the RACE reads with MiXCR anew, one entry per CDR3 protein. The data contain 35,000 to 50,000 distinct CDR3 sequences, around 3.4% of them singletons. Sequencing was done on a sample of whole blood. These receptors originate from a human donor in good health. Some clones in this sample may be carry-over from other donors' samples. Both conserved end residues are part of each CDR3. Clone size is not always given. Where it is, it says once, few, many or a class for expanded clones.

v_gene	abundance	j_gene	CDR3aa
TRBV11-2	many	TRBJ1-2	CASSKGNLGSSKGGYTF
TRBV7-9	many	TRBJ2-2	CASSLAKKLRTGELFF
TRBV28	many	TRBJ2-7	CASSPDRSSYEQYF
TRBV27	many	TRBJ2-7	CASSPGVPYEQYF
TRBV28	many	TRBJ2-7	CAAGRGSYEQYF
TRBV7-2	few	TRBJ1-4	CASSSRGGGEKLFF
TRBV28	many	TRBJ2-1	CASSPDSMSSYNEQFF
TRBV18	many	TRBJ2-1	CASSPPRLAGSQNLYNEQFF
TRBV19	many	TRBJ2-5	CASSASGGGAPQYF
TRBV3-1	many	TRBJ1-2	CASSRGSLGGYGYTF
TRBV20-1	NA	TRBJ2-7	CSARPRQGGQYF
TRBV6-1	many	TRBJ2-7	CASSWDRVYEQYF
TRBV2	many	TRBJ1-1	CASSEDRVTEAFF
TRBV15	many	TRBJ2-1	CATRSGVTYNEQFF
TRBV9	many	TRBJ1-5	CASSVEGSSNQPQHF
TRBV5-1	NA	TRBJ2-5	CASSPGGPQETQYF
TRBV5-1	few	TRBJ2-7	CASSLLGTGIVSYEQYF
TRBV7-3	many	TRBJ2-3	CASSPSGSSTDTQYF
TRBV27	many	TRBJ2-3	CASSFLTDTQYF
TRBV20-1	NA	TRBJ1-5	CSARTGEYSNQPQHF
TRBV29-1	many	TRBJ2-7	CSVGSTTYEQYF
TRBV18	medium-sized	TRBJ1-3	CASSGTGGNTIYF
TRBV20-1	many	TRBJ2-7	CSARPQGQGFSYEQYF
TRBV12-3/TRBV12-4	NA	TRBJ1-1	CASRTGGPEAFF
TRBV29-1	few	TRBJ1-2	CSVEWDRANYGYTF
TRBV20-1	many	TRBJ2-3	CSARVWTGADTQYF
TRBV28	many	TRBJ2-2	CAITRGSANTGELFF
TRBV28	many	TRBJ2-3	CASSSTSRAGYF
TRBV27	NA	TRBJ1-3	CASGTSTPASGNTIYF
TRBV6-1	many	TRBJ1-1	CASSEGTEAFF
TRBV24-1	many	TRBJ2-2	CATSDPPGTGELFF
TRBV4-1	many	TRBJ1-6	CASSQDRRVQAASPLHF
TRBV3-1	many	TRBJ2-3	CASSQGTSGRGDTQYF
TRBV7-9	many	TRBJ2-7	CASSFESSAYEQYF
TRBV20-1	many	TRBJ1-2	CSARDRGQNYGYTF
TRBV10-3	many	TRBJ1-2	CAISTGARGYTF
TRBV12-3/TRBV12-4	many	TRBJ2-7	CASSRDPPAYEQYF
TRBV4-2	NA	TRBJ1-5	CASSQGQGQGGNQPQHF
TRBV7-2	few	TRBJ1-2	CATGVGTGLNYGYTF
TRBV14	NA	TRBJ1-2	CASSSYSGGTYGYTF
TRBV12-3/TRBV12-4	many	TRBJ2-7	CASSAGVPNYEQYF
TRBV27	many	TRBJ2-7	CASSPKDTPGYEQYF
TRBV20-1	many	TRBJ1-5	CSARTGRGQPQHF
TRBV5-4	few	TRBJ1-3	CASSSAGRTGNTIYF
TRBV20-1	many	TRBJ1-1	CSARRGAPNTEAFF
TRBV18	many	TRBJ1-4	CASSQNTGNREKLFF
TRBV27	NA	TRBJ1-4	CASSRGTVEKLFF
TRBV28	NA	TRBJ1-2	CASSPGGATGGYTF
TRBV7-8	many	TRBJ2-7	CASSSSGRALYEQYF
TRBV6-5	medium-sized	TRBJ2-7	CASKMVPGHEQYF
TRBV29-1	many	TRBJ1-2	CSVDRGPAGYGYTF
TRBV7-6	many	TRBJ2-5	CASSLVLAGGQKTQYF
TRBV29-1	NA	TRBJ2-6	CSVGTSGANVLTF
TRBV7-9	many	TRBJ2-1	CASSLVGYNEQFF
TRBV6-5	NA	TRBJ2-1	CASSVTSRVYNEQFF
TRBV20-1	few	TRBJ2-7	CSARDSGHPYEQYF
TRBV7-9	many	TRBJ2-5	CASSLAGHETQYF